This T cell receptor (beta chain) was documented in a study of CD8+ T cells in alopecia areata (dated by TCRdb to about 2018). For the study in its entirety: The treated patients took part in an open-label pilot trial in which moderate-to-severe alopecia areata was treated with oral tofacitinib at 5 to 10 mg twice daily. RNA came from the PAXgene miRNA kit for fixed scalp, the miRNeasy kit for PBMCs, and the RNeasy kit for mouse skin. Clonality in the scalp was compared among normal scalp (n=4), patchy alopecia areata scalp (n=8), and alopecia totalis/universalis scalp (n=8). Tofacitinib was given for 6 to 18 months, followed by 6 months of follow-up off drug to assess delayed response and recurrence. In both human patients and the C3H/HeJ mouse model, the study applied high-throughput TCRbeta sequencing to look at T cell clonal expansion in alopecia areata. TCRbeta CDR3 regions were amplified by immunoSEQ multiplex PCR with 35 Vbeta forward and 13 Jbeta reverse primers. Patients on tofacitinib were biopsied at baseline and after 4 and 24 weeks of treatment, and several of the patients also had a later scalp biopsy. In humans, TCRbeta sequencing was performed on scalp tissue and on sorted CD4+ and CD8+ peripheral blood T cells from healthy controls and from patients with patchy or totalis/universalis alopecia areata.

Sample time point, as interpreted from the label and publication: baseline before oral tofacitinib. Lesional scalp punch biopsies and peripheral blood were obtained from alopecia areata patients. PBMCs were separated by density centrifugation and stained for CD3, CD4 and CD8, after which CD4+ and CD8+ T cells were sorted on a FACSAria. V sheds 4 bases and J sheds 4 bases, leaving 8 bases between their ends. CDR1 and CDR2 are read off the germline V gene (reference sequence) as GTSNPN and SVGIG. The CDR3 goes from the cysteine to the phenylalanine over 12 residues. CDR3 DNA is the only sequence kept; it has 36 bases, read in frame from the first base. Beyond this particular receptor, the publication reports: Compared with mice, TCR sequences shared between patients were less clear, possibly partly because of HLA diversity across the patient population. Lesional scalp, especially in alopecia totalis/universalis, showed higher clonality and more expanded CD8+ clones than normal scalp, suggesting antigenic drive. Scalp TCR repertoire analysis is complicated because resident alphabeta T cells in normal human skin are also sequenced, whereas mouse skin is dominated by gammadelta T cells.

The method was the immunoSEQ multiplex PCR assay. To provide template for TCR sequencing, every sample had RNA extracted and reverse transcribed into cDNA. SuperScript III was used to make first-strand cDNA, primed with a 2:1 mix of oligo-dT and random hexamers. Amplification bias was assessed with a synthetic immune receptor repertoire, and residual bias was removed computationally. The original pipeline was this. Raw reads were preprocessed for error removal, and CDR3 was defined according to IMGT conventions as running from the conserved cysteine to phenylalanine. Clonality was computed as 1 minus the Shannon entropy, with the entropy normalized by log2 of the number of productive unique TCRs. Scalp TCRbeta sequences were cross-referenced with sorted blood CD4 and CD8 repertoires so that the CD4 or CD8 identity of scalp clones could be inferred. This is the immuneACCESS table as TCRdb keeps it, with only in-frame sequences that have V and J called. A part of the clones is gone; compared with another copy, unresolved V genes explain less than half, and the rest is unexplained. The V and J calls and clone size are taken from that table; D and trimming were inferred from the DNA. Counted in this sample were some 210,000 clones; 50% to 60% of them appeared once. The ten largest clones add up to roughly 0.47% of the sample.

In the case of this clone: It lacks a known antigen. No qualities accompany the bases; no much larger clone lies one base away.

This chain joins TRBV30 to TRBJ2-1, with the identity of the D gene unclear. This TCR derives from a human donor with alopecia areata. This specimen was CD4+ T cells sorted from blood, taken at week 0. The DNA sequence reads TGTGCCTGGACAGGTGGATACAATGAGCAGTTCTTC. Translated, this gives CAWTGGYNEQFF. The full variable domain, with segments outside the CDR3 supplied by the reference TRBV30 and TRBJ2-1 proteins, appears as SQTIHQWPATLVQPVGSPLSLECTVEGTSNPNLYWYRQAAGRGLQLLFYSVGIGQISSEVPQNLSASRPQDRQFILSSKKLLLSDSGFYLCAWTGGYNEQFFGPGTRLTVL.